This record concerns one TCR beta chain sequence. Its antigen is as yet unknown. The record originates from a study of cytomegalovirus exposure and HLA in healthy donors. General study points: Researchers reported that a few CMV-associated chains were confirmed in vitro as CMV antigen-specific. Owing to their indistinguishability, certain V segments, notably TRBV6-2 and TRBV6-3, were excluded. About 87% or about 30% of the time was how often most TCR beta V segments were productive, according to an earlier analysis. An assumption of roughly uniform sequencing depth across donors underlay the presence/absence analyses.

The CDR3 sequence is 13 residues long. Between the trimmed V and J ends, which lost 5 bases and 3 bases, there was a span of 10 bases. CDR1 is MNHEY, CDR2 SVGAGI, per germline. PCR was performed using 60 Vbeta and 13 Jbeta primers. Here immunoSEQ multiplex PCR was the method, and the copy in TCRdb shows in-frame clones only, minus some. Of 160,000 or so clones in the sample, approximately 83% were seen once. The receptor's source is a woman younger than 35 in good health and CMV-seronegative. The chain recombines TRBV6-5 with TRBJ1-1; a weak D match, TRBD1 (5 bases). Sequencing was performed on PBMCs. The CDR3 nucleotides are TGTGCCAGCAGTAGGGCAGGGTACACTGAAGCTTTCTTT. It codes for CASSRAGYTEAFF.